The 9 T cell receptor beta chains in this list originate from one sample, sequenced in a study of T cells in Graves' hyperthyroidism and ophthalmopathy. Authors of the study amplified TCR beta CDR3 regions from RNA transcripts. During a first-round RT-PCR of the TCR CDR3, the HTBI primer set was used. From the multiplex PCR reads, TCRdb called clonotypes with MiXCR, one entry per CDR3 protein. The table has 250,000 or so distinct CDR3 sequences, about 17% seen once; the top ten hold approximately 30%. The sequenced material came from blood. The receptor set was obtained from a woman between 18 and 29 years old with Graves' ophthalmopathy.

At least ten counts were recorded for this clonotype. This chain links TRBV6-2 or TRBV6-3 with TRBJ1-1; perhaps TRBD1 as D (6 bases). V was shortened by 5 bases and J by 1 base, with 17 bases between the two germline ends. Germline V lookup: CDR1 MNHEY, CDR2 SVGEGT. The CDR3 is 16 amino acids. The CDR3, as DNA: TGTGCCAGCAGTCCCACCGCGGGGGCGGGGAACACTGAAGCTTTCTTT. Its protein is CASSPTAGAGNTEAFF.

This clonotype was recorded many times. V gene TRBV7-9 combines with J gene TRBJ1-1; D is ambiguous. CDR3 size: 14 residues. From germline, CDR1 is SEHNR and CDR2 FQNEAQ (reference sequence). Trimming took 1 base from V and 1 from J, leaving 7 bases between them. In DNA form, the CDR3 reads TGTGCCAGCAGCTTAGAGAGCCAGAACACTGAAGCTTTCTTT. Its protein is CASSLESQNTEAFF.

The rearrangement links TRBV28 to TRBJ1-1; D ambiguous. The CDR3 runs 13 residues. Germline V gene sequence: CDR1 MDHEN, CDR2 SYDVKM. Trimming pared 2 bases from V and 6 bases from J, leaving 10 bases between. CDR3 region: CASSLARDSEAFF. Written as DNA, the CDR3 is TGTGCCAGCAGTTTAGCCCGAGATTCTGAAGCTTTCTTT.

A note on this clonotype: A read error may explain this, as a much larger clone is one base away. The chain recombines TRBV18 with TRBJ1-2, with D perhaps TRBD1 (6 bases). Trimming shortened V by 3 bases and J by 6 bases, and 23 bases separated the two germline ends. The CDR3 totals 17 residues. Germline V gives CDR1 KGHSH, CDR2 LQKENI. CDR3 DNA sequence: TGTGCCAGCTCACCTAAGATACCACAGGGACTTCCTGATGGCTACACCTTC. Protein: CASSPKIPQGLPDGYTF. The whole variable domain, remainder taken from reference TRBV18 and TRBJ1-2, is NAGVMQNPRHLVRRRGQEARLRCSPMKGHSHVYWYRQLPEEGLKFMVYLQKENIIDESGMPKERFSAEFPKEGPSILRIQQVVRGDSAAYFCASSPKIPQGLPDGYTFGSGTRLTVV.

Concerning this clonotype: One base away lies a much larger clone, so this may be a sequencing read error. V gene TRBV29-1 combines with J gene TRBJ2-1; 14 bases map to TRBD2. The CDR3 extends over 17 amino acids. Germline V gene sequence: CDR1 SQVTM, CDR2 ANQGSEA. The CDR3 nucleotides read TGCAGCGTCTCCTACCCCGGGACTAGCGGGAGACACAATGGGCAGTTCTTC. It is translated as CSVSYPGTSGRHNGQFF.

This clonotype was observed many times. CDR3 region: CASSQYTGRGLNEQFF. The CDR3 region has the DNA TGTGCCAGCAGCCAATATACGGGCAGGGGACTGAATGAGCAGTTCTTC. The V gene is TRBV16, the J gene TRBJ2-1; D may be TRBD1 or TRBD2 (6 bases each). V was pared by 1 base and J by 7 bases, with 17 bases between. The germline gives CDR1 KGHSY, CDR2 FQNENV. CDR3 length: 16 amino acids. Using reference TRBV16 and TRBJ2-1 for the parts outside the CDR3, the full variable domain is GEEVAQTPKHLVRGEGQKAKLYCAPIKGHSYVFWYQQVLKNEFKFLISFQNENVFDETGMPKERFSAKCLPNSPCSLEIQATKLEDSAVYFCASSQYTGRGLNEQFFGPGTRLTVL.

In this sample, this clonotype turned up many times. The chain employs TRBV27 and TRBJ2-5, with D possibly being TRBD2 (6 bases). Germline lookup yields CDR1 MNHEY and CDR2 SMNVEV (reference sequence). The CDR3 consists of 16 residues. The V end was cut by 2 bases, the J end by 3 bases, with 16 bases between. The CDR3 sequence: CASSLGGRRSKETQYF. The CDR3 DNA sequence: TGTGCCAGCAGTTTAGGGGGGAGGAGGTCCAAAGAGACCCAGTACTTC.

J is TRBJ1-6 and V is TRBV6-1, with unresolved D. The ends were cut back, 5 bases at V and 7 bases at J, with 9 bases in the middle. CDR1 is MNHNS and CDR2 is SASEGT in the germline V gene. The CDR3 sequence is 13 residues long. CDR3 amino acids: CASSNVQNSPLHF. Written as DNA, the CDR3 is TGTGCCAGCAGTAATGTCCAGAATTCACCCCTCCACTTT.

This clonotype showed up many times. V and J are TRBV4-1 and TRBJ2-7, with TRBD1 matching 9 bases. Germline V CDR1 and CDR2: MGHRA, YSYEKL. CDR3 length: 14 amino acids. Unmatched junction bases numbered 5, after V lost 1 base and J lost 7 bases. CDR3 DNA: TGCGCCAGCAGCCAAGGGGACAGGGCTATTGAGCAGTACTTC. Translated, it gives CASSQGDRAIEQYF.